The entry below gives a single T cell receptor beta chain sequence along with its context. Sequencing used immunoSEQ multiplex PCR; TCRdb keeps in-frame clones, though not all of them. The sample contains 81,000 or so clones, 70% to 85% of which appear only once. The CDR3 covers 15 residues. The ends lost 8 bases at V and 5 bases at J; junction bases unmatched: 11. This entry is derived from a study of radiotherapy plus CTLA-4 blockade in lung cancer. This material consisted of peripheral blood, taken from a patient treated with radiotherapy plus ipilimumab. The clonotype originates from a human donor with non-small cell lung cancer who had stable disease on radiotherapy plus ipilimumab. The chain employs TRBV23-1 and TRBJ2-5; 10 nucleotides match TRBD1. TRBV23-1 is known as an ORF, though its function is uncertain. CDR3 sequence (DNA): TGCGCCAGCCCCCAACGGGGACAGGGGATGGAGACCCAGTACTTC. It specifies CASPQRGQGMETQYF.